This section outlines one T cell receptor beta chain sequence together with its context. The data derive from a study of cytomegalovirus exposure and HLA in healthy donors. There are 14 residues in the CDR3. With V trimmed by 6 bases and J by 14 bases, 15 bases remained unmatched. Germline V CDR1 and CDR2: MNHNS, SASEGT. Donors counted as nominally healthy when sampled, yet unrecorded immune exposures were likely. Primers: 60 Vbeta forward and 13 Jbeta reverse. The table came from immunoSEQ multiplex PCR; TCRdb's copy has only in-frame clones and leaves some out. Its table records 130,000 or so clones.

This sequence joins TRBV6-1 and TRBJ2-1; 8 bases fit TRBD2. Sequencing input: PBMCs. The origin of this receptor is an older woman in good health and CMV-seronegative. CDR3: CASRWGGSGKSEFF. The CDR3 nucleotides are TGTGCCAGCAGATGGGGTGGTAGCGGGAAATCGGAGTTCTTC.